This TCR beta chain appears in the sequencing data of a study of CD4+ T cells in melanoma. Sequenced by immunoSEQ multiplex PCR; TCRdb stores in-frame clones only, minus some. The sample shows over 3,500 clones, approximately 65% of them seen only once. The study's findings and limits: Reportedly, melanoma neoantigen-specific CD4+ T cells showed varied differentiation states. A reported correlation linked neoantigen-specific CD4+ T cells to CD8+, macrophage and B cell function.

In regard to this clone: Its antigen is unidentified.

Material for sequencing was cells from a culture (not recorded whether cultured in vitro). This clonotype was obtained from a human donor with melanoma.

Here the CDR3 reads CASSPQGTLDNEQFF. DNA of the CDR3: TGTGCCAGTAGTCCCCAGGGAACCCTTGACAATGAGCAGTTCTTC. The chain recombines TRBV19 with TRBJ2-1; TRBD1 might be the D (5 bases). V shed 5 bases and J shed 5 bases, with 16 bases lying between them. Germline CDR1 reads LNHDA; CDR2 reads SQIVND (reference sequence). CDR3 size: 15 residues.